This T cell receptor (beta chain) was profiled in a study of T cell repertoires in cytomegalovirus infection. TCRdb recomputed calls from the reads with MiXCR, one row per CDR3 protein. The sample has almost 550,000 distinct CDR3 sequences, 16% seen once. Per the germline V gene, CDR1 is LGHNA and CDR2 is YNFKEQ. V was pared by 3 bases and J by 3 bases, with 11 bases of the junction left unmatched. This CDR3 is 18 amino acids long. Sequenced: CD8+ T cells from PBMCs. The receptor was derived from a human donor in good health (CMV status not recorded). Some clones in this sample may be carry-over from other donors' samples. The genes are TRBV4-2 and TRBJ2-2; 9 bases map to TRBD2. CDR3 DNA: TGTGCCAGCAGCCAGAGGGCCGGGACTAGCATCCACACCGGGGAGCTGTTTTTT. Amino acid sequence: CASSQRAGTSIHTGELFF.